This T cell receptor (beta chain) was recovered during a study of T cells in Graves' hyperthyroidism and ophthalmopathy. CDR1 and CDR2 (germline): LNHDA, SQIVND (reference sequence). J lost 8 bases, V lost 5 bases, and 9 bases had no gene match. The length of the CDR3 is 16 residues. For this clonotype: Its specificity is unknown.

Study results and caveats: The model predicted ophthalmopathy a median around 6.5 months before onset.

TCR beta CDR3 regions were amplified from RNA. Using the HTBI primer set, a first-round RT-PCR was run on the TCR CDR3. TCRdb analysed the multiplex PCR reads with MiXCR anew, one entry per CDR3 protein. The data contain some 200,000 distinct CDR3 sequences, 17% of them singletons. The source of this sequence is a man in his fifties or sixties with Graves' hyperthyroidism. The sequencing sample was made of blood. The rearrangement uses TRBV19 and TRBJ2-1; 13 bases match TRBD2. DNA of the CDR3: TGTGCCAGTAGTTTTCTTACTAGCGGGAGGGCCCATGAGCAGTTCTTC. Its protein is CASSFLTSGRAHEQFF.